This T cell receptor (beta chain) was recovered during a study of tumor and adjacent non-tumor tissue in lung cancer. Note on this clonotype: Just one base apart from a much larger clone, this may be a read error.

This sample's RNA came from whole unsorted tissue. Between August and November 2014, newly diagnosed, chemotherapy-naive lung cancer patients underwent thoracic surgery in China. Germline V CDR1 and CDR2: MNHNS, SASEGT. V gave up 8 bases and J gave up 1 base, with 5 bases separating them. CDR3 length equals 12 residues. TCRbeta libraries were built with three rounds of nested PCR, modified from ARM-PCR. MiXCR, run by TCRdb on the multiplex PCR reads, gives a single entry per CDR3 protein. The repertoire has 89,000 or so distinct CDR3 sequences, about 61% of them found once; the top ten carry roughly 15%.

Material for sequencing was lung tumor tissue. This clonotype was obtained from a man between 65 and 79 years old with non-small cell lung cancer. V and J are TRBV6-1 and TRBJ2-2; D might be TRBD2 (5 bases). The chain's CDR3 is CASAGNTGELFF. In nucleotides, the CDR3 is TGTGCCAGCGCGGGGAACACCGGGGAGCTGTTTTTT.